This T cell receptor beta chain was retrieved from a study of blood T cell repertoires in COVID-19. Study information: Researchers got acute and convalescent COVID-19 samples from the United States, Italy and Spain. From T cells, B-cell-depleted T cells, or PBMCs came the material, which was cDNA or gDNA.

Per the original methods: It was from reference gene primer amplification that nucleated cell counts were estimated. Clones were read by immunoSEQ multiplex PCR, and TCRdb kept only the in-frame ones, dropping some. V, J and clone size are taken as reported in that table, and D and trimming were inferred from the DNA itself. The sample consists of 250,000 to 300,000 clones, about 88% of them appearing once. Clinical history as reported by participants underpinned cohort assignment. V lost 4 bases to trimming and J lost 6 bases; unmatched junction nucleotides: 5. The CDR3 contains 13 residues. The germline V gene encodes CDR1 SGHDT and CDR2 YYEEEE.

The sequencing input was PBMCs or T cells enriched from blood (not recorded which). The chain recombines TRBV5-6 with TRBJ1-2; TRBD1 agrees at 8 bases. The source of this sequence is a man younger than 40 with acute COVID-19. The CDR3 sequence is CASSPKGQDGYTF. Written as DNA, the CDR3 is TGTGCCAGCAGCCCAAAGGGACAGGATGGCTACACCTTC.